The 29 T cell receptor beta chains below all came from one sample that was sequenced in a study of shared clonotypes between healthy human individuals. Profiling relied on immunoSEQ multiplex PCR, and the TCRdb table lists in-frame clones only, not all of them. The profile shows about 1.5 million clones, approximately 98% of them singletons. Sequenced input: naive CD4+ T cells sorted from blood. Indicated subset: CD45RA+ positively selected. The receptors were gathered from a man younger than 45 in good health.

In its sample, this clone was seen a few times. This chain links TRBV19 with TRBJ2-7; 13 positions match TRBD2. The germline gives CDR1 LNHDA, CDR2 SQIVND (reference sequence). V dropped 10 bases and J dropped 2; count of bases not matched to a gene: 2. The CDR3 contains 13 residues. CDR3 sequence reads: CATGTSGTYEQYF. CDR3 sequence (DNA): TGTGCCACTGGGACTAGCGGGACCTACGAGCAGTACTTC.

The V gene is TRBV6-6, the J gene TRBJ2-7, with unresolved D. V lost 11 bases and J lost 2, with 19 bases in between. CDR1 is MNHNY, CDR2 SVGAGI, per germline (reference sequence). The CDR3 extends over 14 amino acids. The CDR3 coding sequence is TGTGCCCCCGCGGCCAGCGCAAACCCCTACGAGCAGTACTTC. It is translated as CAPAASANPYEQYF.

The rearrangement joins TRBV5-4 to TRBJ2-1; 10 bases map to TRBD2. V was pared by 1 base and J by 6 bases, with 4 bases of the junction left unmatched. The CDR3 consists of 15 residues. Germline CDR1 SGHNT, CDR2 YYREEE (reference sequence). CDR3 protein: CASSLLASGSNEQFF. The DNA for the CDR3 is TGTGCCAGCAGCTTGTTGGCTAGCGGGAGCAATGAGCAGTTCTTC. Based on the CDR3 plus reference TRBV5-4 and TRBJ2-1, the full variable domain is ETGVTQSPTHLIKTRGQQVTLRCSSQSGHNTVSWYQQALGQGPQFIFQYYREEENGRGNFPPRFSGLQFPNYSSELNVNALELDDSALYLCASSLLASGSNEQFFGPGTRLTVL.

V gene TRBV18 combines with J gene TRBJ1-1, with D hard to call. Germline-derived CDR1 and CDR2 are KGHSH and LQKENI. Trimming left V 4 bases short and J 4 bases short, with 22 bases between. The CDR3 spans 17 residues. The CDR3, as DNA: TGTGCCAGCTCACAAATAGGGAAGGGAAGCGTAGCCACTGAAGCTTTCTTT. Protein sequence: CASSQIGKGSVATEAFF.

This chain connects TRBV7-9 to TRBJ2-6; D uncertain. The CDR3 totals 15 residues. Germline V gene sequence: CDR1 SEHNR, CDR2 FQNEAQ (reference sequence). Trimming cost V 5 bases and J 0 bases, with 8 bases left between them. The CDR3 loop is CASSPRFSGANVLTF. Written as DNA, the CDR3 is TGTGCCAGCAGCCCCAGATTCTCTGGGGCCAACGTCCTGACTTTC.

The chain employs TRBV9 and TRBJ2-6, with unresolved D. V was pared by 3 bases and J by 0 bases, with 7 bases between. CDR1 and CDR2 (germline): SGDLS, YYNGEE. The CDR3 sequence is 15 residues long. The CDR3 sequence: CASSGSISGANVLTF. The CDR3 DNA is TGTGCCAGCAGCGGATCTATCTCTGGGGCCAACGTCCTGACTTTC.

The V and J genes are TRBV21-1 and TRBJ1-2; TRBD1, the table's D call, was not compared with the DNA. TRBV21-1 is noted as a pseudogene. This CDR3 contains 15 residues. CDR3 sequence: CASSKTRDSYYGYTF. The CDR3 nucleotides read TGTGCCAGCAGCAAAACGCGGGACAGCTACTATGGCTACACCTTC.

About this clone itself: The identical CDR3 is also encoded by other nucleotide sequences in the sample. The chain combines TRBV4-3 with TRBJ2-1; the match to TRBD2 covers 9 bases. Germline CDR1 reads LGHNA; CDR2 reads YSLEER. The length of the CDR3 is 15 residues. J gave up 2 bases and V 1 base, and 0 bases lay outside the gene matches. The CDR3 reads CASSQGLAAYNEQFF. As DNA, the CDR3 is TGCGCCAGCAGCCAAGGACTAGCGGCCTACAATGAGCAGTTCTTC.

On this clone: Other DNA sequences within the sample encode an identical CDR3. This chain uses TRBV15 with TRBJ1-3; D remains unclear. Trimming took 0 bases from V and 4 from J, leaving 1 base between them. Germline loops: CDR1 LNHNV, CDR2 YYDKDF (reference sequence). The CDR3 loop spans 12 amino acids. The CDR3 region has the DNA TGTGCCACCAGCAGAGAGGGAAACACCATATATTTT. It encodes CATSREGNTIYF.

V usage is TRBV4-2 and J usage is TRBJ2-7; TRBD2 matches at 8 bases. V lost 1 base and J lost 9; bases outside the gene matches: 14. Per germline, CDR1 LGHNA and CDR2 YNFKEQ. The CDR3 is made up of 16 amino acids. CDR3 coding DNA: TGTGCCAGCAGCCAAGTAGGGACTAGGGCTGTTGTCTGGCAGTACTTC. It yields the protein CASSQVGTRAVVWQYF.

The chain recombines TRBV5-1 with TRBJ2-1, with D tentatively TRBD2 (5 bases). The CDR3 length is 15 residues. Trimming left V 2 bases short and J 2 bases short, with 11 bases between. Looked up from germline, CDR1 is SGHRS and CDR2 is YFSETQ. This CDR3 reads CASSFVSGTYNEQFF. CDR3 in DNA: TGCGCCAGCAGCTTCGTGTCCGGGACCTACAATGAGCAGTTCTTC.

With respect to this clone: Within the sample, other DNA sequences also encode this same CDR3. The chain links TRBV10-3 to TRBJ2-7; unclear D gene. The CDR3 has 12 residues. The V gene's germline CDR1 is ENHRY and CDR2 SYGVKD. Trimming cost V 4 bases and J 3 bases, with 7 bases left between them. The CDR3 DNA follows: TGTGCCATCAGTGTGGATAGCTACGAGCAGTACTTC. It yields the protein CAISVDSYEQYF.

The chain has TRBV25-1 and TRBJ1-1, with no clear D. Between the trimmed V and J ends, which lost 6 bases and 9 bases, there was a span of 14 bases. Germline loops: CDR1 MGHDK, CDR2 SYGVNS. The CDR3 extends over 12 amino acids. Written as DNA, the CDR3 is TGTGCCAGCAGCATAACGGCAACCCAAGCTTTCTTT. This translates into CASSITATQAFF.

The V and J genes are TRBV5-4 and TRBJ2-3; no clear D gene. CDR1 is SGHNT, CDR2 YYREEE, per germline (reference sequence). Between the trimmed V and J ends, which lost 3 bases and 4 bases, there was a span of 12 bases. The CDR3 covers 14 residues. The CDR3 sequence: CASSSASWADTQYF. The CDR3 nucleotides read TGTGCCAGCAGCTCGGCGAGTTGGGCAGATACGCAGTATTTT.

The chain has TRBV5-6 and TRBJ2-1; D call uncertain. The CDR3 is 16 amino acids. V was clipped by 3 bases and J by 0 bases, with 13 bases between them. In germline, CDR1 is SGHDT, CDR2 YYEEEE. The DNA for the CDR3 is TGTGCCAGCAGCTACCGCGACTTGAGCTCCTACAATGAGCAGTTCTTC. This gives the protein CASSYRDLSSYNEQFF.

This clone is a singleton in its sample. The V call is TRBV19, the J call TRBJ2-7, with 13 bases matching TRBD2. This CDR3 region has 14 residues. The V segment lost 9 bases and the J segment 3 bases; nucleotides outside the gene matches: 5. The germline V gene has CDR1 LNHDA and CDR2 SQIVND (reference sequence). CDR3 residues: CASRLAGGYYEQYF. In DNA form, the CDR3 reads TGTGCCAGCAGACTAGCGGGAGGTTACTACGAGCAGTACTTC. The full variable domain, with the rest looked up from reference TRBV19 and TRBJ2-7, is DGGITQSPKYLFRKEGQNVTLSCEQNLNHDAMYWYRQDPGQGLRLIYYSQIVNDFQKGDIAEGYSVSREKKESFPLTVTSAQKNPTAFYLCASRLAGGYYEQYFGPGTRLTVT.

About this clone: Within the sample, other DNA sequences also encode this same CDR3. The V gene is TRBV19, the J gene TRBJ1-5; D not resolved. V was cut by 2 bases and J by 2 bases, with 4 bases left in between. Germline CDR1 is LNHDA and CDR2 is SQIVND (reference sequence). The CDR3 runs to 13 residues. The CDR3 protein is CASSIRGNQPQHF. The CDR3 DNA reads as TGTGCCAGTAGTATACGGGGCAATCAGCCCCAGCATTTT.

This sequence joins TRBV2 and TRBJ2-7; 12 bases match TRBD2. The CDR3 is 17 residues long. Germline V lookup: CDR1 SNHLY, CDR2 FYNNEI. With V trimmed by 4 bases and J by 3 bases, 10 bases remained unmatched. CDR3 protein: CASSGLAGARGHYEQYF. CDR3 coding DNA: TGTGCCAGCAGTGGACTAGCGGGAGCAAGGGGGCACTACGAGCAGTACTTC.

The chain combines TRBV28 with TRBJ2-7, with D maybe TRBD2 (5 bases). The V end was cut by 5 bases, the J end by 6 bases, with 17 bases between. Germline V gene sequence: CDR1 MDHEN, CDR2 SYDVKM. The CDR3 length is 14 residues. This CDR3 reads CASSEPGRVGEQYF. In DNA, the CDR3 is TGTGCCAGCAGTGAACCCGGGCGGGTAGGCGAGCAGTACTTC.

The chain has TRBV6-5 and TRBJ1-3; D is unresolved. The CDR3 covers 15 residues. CDR1 MNHEY and CDR2 SVGAGI come from the germline V gene. Trimming shortened V by 5 bases and J by 4 bases, and 15 bases separated the two germline ends. The CDR3 DNA reads as TGTGCCAGCAGTACGAACGGGAAACTCGGAAACACCATATATTTT. This codes for CASSTNGKLGNTIYF.

This clone has only one observation. The V call is TRBV19, the J call TRBJ2-2; perhaps TRBD1 as D (6 bases). CDR3 size: 16 residues. Germline assignment: CDR1 LNHDA and CDR2 SQIVND (reference sequence). V dropped 3 bases and J dropped 0 bases, with 11 bases sitting between them. The CDR3 region is CASSIRGQPNTGELFF. CDR3 bases: TGTGCCAGTAGTATCCGAGGACAGCCGAACACCGGGGAGCTGTTTTTT.

The rearrangement uses TRBV18 and TRBJ1-5; D may be TRBD1 (5 bases). This CDR3 comprises 16 residues. The germline V and J ends were trimmed by 3 bases and 0 bases, with 12 bases remaining between them. Germline CDR1 reads KGHSH; CDR2 reads LQKENI. Written as DNA, the CDR3 is TGTGCCAGCTCACCCCGCAGCAGGGATAGCAATCAGCCCCAGCATTTT. Amino acids: CASSPRSRDSNQPQHF.

The chain recombines TRBV2 with TRBJ1-5; D is unclear. Looked up from germline, CDR1 is SNHLY and CDR2 is FYNNEI. The CDR3 consists of 13 residues. Trimming took 4 bases from V and 6 from J, leaving 10 bases between them. The CDR3 sequence is CASSVGTGQPQHF. CDR3 DNA: TGTGCCAGCAGTGTGGGAACCGGTCAGCCCCAGCATTTT.

The chain employs TRBV9 and TRBJ1-1; possible D gene TRBD1, 6 bases. The CDR3 totals 15 residues. The V and J ends lost 0 bases and 1 base respectively, with 10 bases between them. CDR1 and CDR2 (germline): SGDLS, YYNGEE. CDR3 in amino acids: CASSVDGTPNTEAFF. CDR3 nucleotide sequence: TGTGCCAGCAGCGTAGATGGGACACCGAACACTGAAGCTTTCTTT. Full variable domain (missing parts from reference TRBV9 and TRBJ1-1): DSGVTQTPKHLITATGQRVTLRCSPRSGDLSVYWYQQSLDQGLQFLIQYYNGEERAKGNILERFSAQQFPDLHSELNLSSLELGDSALYFCASSVDGTPNTEAFFGQGTRLTVV.

CDR3 coding DNA: TGTGCCAGTAGCGATAGTACTAGCGCCAACAATGAGCAGTTCTTC. Encoded protein: CASSDSTSANNEQFF. The chain links TRBV19 to TRBJ2-1; 7 bases match TRBD2. Germline loops: CDR1 LNHDA, CDR2 SQIVND (reference sequence). V shed 6 bases, J shed 5 bases, and the junction held 10 bases outside the gene matches. The CDR3 length is 15 residues.

The V gene is TRBV2, the J gene TRBJ1-2; TRBD1 agrees at 9 bases. The V and J ends lost 1 base and 4 bases, in that order; junction bases with no gene match: 1. The length of the CDR3 is 14 residues. CDR1 is SNHLY and CDR2 is FYNNEI in the germline V gene. The CDR3 DNA is TGTGCCAGCAGTGAAGAGGGACAGGGCTATGGCTACACCTTC. Residues: CASSEEGQGYGYTF.

On this clone itself: Additional DNA sequences in this sample encode the identical CDR3. The rearrangement links TRBV19 to TRBJ2-7; the D gene could be TRBD1 or TRBD2 (5 bases each). V shed 3 bases and J shed 3 bases, with 9 bases lying between them. The CDR3 extends over 13 amino acids. Germline CDR1 and CDR2: LNHDA and SQIVND (reference sequence). The CDR3 sequence: CASSIGTGYEQYF. In nucleotides, the CDR3 is TGTGCCAGTAGTATCGGGACCGGCTACGAGCAGTACTTC.

As regards this clone: The sample holds other DNA sequences that translate to the same CDR3. The chain joins TRBV2 to TRBJ2-5; 9 bases line up with TRBD2. V lost 5 bases to trimming and J lost 0 bases; unmatched junction nucleotides: 1. CDR1 SNHLY and CDR2 FYNNEI come from the germline V gene. This CDR3 spans 14 amino acids. This chain's CDR3 is CASSSGRYQETQYF. For the CDR3, the DNA is TGTGCCAGCAGTAGCGGGAGGTACCAAGAGACCCAGTACTTC.

This chain links TRBV10-1 with TRBJ2-1; TRBD1 matches 9 bases. Trimming removed 11 bases from V and 2 bases from J; junction bases left unmatched: 10. CDR3 length: 15 residues. Germline assignment: CDR1 WNHNN and CDR2 SYGVQD (reference sequence). The CDR3 DNA is TGCGCCGGTAGGACAGGGGCGACCCCCTACAATGAGCAGTTCTTC. This encodes CAGRTGATPYNEQFF.